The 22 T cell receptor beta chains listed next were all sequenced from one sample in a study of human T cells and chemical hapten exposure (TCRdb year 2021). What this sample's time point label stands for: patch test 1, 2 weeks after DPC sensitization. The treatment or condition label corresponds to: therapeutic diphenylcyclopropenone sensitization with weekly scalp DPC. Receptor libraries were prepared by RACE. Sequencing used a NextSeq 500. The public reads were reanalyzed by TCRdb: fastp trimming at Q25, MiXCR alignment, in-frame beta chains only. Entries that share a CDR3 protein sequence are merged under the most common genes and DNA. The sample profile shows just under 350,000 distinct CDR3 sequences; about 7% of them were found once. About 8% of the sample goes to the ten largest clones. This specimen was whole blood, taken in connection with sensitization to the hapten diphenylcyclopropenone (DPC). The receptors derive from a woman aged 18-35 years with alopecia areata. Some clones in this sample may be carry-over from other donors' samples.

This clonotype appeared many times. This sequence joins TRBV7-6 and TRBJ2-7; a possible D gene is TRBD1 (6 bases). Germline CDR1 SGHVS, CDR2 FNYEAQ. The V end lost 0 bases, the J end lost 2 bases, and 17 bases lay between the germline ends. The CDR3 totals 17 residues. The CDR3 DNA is TGTGCCAGCAGCTTAGCGGCCCCAAGGACAGCCACCTACGAGCAGTACTTC. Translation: CASSLAAPRTATYEQYF. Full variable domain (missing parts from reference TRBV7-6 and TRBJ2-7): GAGVSQSPRYKVTKRGQDVALRCDPISGHVSLYWYRQALGQGPEFLTYFNYEAQQDKSGLPNDRFSAERPEGSISTLTIQRTEQRDSAMYRCASSLAAPRTATYEQYFGPGTRLTVT.

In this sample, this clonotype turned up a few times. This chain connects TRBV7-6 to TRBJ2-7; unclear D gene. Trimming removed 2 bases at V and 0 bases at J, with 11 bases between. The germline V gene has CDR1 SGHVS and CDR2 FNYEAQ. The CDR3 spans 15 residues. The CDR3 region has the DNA TGTGCCAGCAGCTTACGCAGTGATACCTCCTACGAGCAGTACTTC. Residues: CASSLRSDTSYEQYF.

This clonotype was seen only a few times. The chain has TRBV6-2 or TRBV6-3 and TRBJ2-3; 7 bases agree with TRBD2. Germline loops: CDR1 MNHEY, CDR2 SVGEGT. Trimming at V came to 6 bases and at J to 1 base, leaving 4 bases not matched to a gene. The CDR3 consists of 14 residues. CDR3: CASRRSGGTDTQYF. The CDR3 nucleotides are TGTGCCAGCAGGAGGAGCGGGGGCACAGATACGCAGTATTTT.

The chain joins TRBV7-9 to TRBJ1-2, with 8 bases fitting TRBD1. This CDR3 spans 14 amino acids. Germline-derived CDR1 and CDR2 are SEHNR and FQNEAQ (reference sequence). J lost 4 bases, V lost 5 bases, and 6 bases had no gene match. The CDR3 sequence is CASSNEDRAYGYTF. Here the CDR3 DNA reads TGTGCCAGCAGCAACGAGGACAGGGCCTATGGCTACACCTTC.

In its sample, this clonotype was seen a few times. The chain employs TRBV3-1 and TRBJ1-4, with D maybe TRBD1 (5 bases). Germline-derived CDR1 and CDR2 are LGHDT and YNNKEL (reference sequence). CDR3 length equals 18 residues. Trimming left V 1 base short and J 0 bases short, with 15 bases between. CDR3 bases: TGTGCCAGCAGCCAAGGCTCATCTTGGGGCGCAACTAATGAAAAACTGTTTTTT. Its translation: CASSQGSSWGATNEKLFF.

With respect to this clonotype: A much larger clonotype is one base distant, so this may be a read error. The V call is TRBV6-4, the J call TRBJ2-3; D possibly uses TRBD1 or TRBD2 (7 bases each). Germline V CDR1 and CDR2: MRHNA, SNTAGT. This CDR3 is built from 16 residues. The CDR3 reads CATSSRSGGGQDTQCF. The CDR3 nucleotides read TGTGCCACCAGTTCCCGGTCGGGGGGTGGACAGGATACGCAGTGTTTT.

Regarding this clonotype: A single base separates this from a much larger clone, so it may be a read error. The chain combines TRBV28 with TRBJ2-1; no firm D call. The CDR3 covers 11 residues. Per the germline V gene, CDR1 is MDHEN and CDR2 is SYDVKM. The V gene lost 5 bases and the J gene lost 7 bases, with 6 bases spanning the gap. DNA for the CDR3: TGTGCCAGCAGTGAGGCGAATGAGCAGTTCTTC. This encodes CASSEANEQFF.

CDR3 sequence (DNA): TGCGCCAGCAGCCAAGAGGGGACTGGCTACTACGAGCAGTACTTC. Translated, it gives CASSQEGTGYYEQYF. The chain is built from TRBV4-3 and TRBJ2-7, with D perhaps TRBD2 (6 bases). This CDR3 contains 15 residues. The V end lost 0 bases, the J end lost 3 bases, and 12 bases lay between the germline ends. Looked up from germline, CDR1 is LGHNA and CDR2 is YSLEER.

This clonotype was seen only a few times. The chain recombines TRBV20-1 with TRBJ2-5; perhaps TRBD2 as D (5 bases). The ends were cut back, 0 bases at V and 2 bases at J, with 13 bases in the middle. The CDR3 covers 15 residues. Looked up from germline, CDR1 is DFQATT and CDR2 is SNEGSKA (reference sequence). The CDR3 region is CSARDPGNGQETQYF. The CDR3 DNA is TGCAGTGCTAGAGATCCGGGGAACGGACAAGAGACCCAGTACTTC.

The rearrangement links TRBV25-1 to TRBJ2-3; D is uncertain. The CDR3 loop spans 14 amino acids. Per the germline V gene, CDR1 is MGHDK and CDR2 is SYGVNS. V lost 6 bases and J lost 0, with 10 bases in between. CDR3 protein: CASSRLPSTDTQYF. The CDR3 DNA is TGTGCCAGCAGCCGTCTACCTAGCACAGATACGCAGTATTTT. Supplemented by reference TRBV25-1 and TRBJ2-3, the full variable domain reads EADIYQTPRYLVIGTGKKITLECSQTMGHDKMYWYQQDPGMELHLIHYSYGVNSTEKGDLSSESTVSRIRTEHFPLTLESARPSHTSQYLCASSRLPSTDTQYFGPGTRLTVL.

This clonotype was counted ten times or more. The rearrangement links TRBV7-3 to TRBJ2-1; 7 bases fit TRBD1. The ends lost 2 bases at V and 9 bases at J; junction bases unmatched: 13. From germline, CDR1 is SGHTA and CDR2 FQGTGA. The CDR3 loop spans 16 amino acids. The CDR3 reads CASSLQGTVITAEQFF. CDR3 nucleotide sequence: TGTGCCAGCAGCTTACAGGGGACAGTAATAACCGCTGAGCAGTTCTTC.

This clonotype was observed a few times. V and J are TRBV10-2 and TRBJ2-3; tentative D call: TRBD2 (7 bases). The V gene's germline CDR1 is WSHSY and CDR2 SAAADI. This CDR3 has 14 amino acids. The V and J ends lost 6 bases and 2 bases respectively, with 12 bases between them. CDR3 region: CASRRGPHTDTQYF. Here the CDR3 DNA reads TGCGCCAGCAGGCGGGGGCCGCACACAGATACGCAGTATTTT.

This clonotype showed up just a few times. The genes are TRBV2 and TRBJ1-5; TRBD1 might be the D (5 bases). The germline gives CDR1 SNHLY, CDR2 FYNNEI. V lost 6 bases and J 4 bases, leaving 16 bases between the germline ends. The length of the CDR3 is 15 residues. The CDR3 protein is CASSEGRYPNQPQHF. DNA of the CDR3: TGTGCCAGCAGCGAGGGGCGATATCCAAATCAGCCCCAGCATTTT.

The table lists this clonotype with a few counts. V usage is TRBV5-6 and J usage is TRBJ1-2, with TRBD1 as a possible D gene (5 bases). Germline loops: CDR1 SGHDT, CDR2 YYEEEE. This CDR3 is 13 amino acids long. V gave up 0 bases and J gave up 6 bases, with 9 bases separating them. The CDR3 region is CASSLAAGNGYTF. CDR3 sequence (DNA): TGTGCCAGCAGCTTGGCGGCAGGGAATGGCTACACCTTC.

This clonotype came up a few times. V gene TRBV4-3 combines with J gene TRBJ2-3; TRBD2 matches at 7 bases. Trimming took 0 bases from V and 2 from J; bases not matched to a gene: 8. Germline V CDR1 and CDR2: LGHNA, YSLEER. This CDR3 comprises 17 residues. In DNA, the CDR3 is TGCGCCAGCAGCCAAGACCGGGGGGACCTACCCACAGATACGCAGTATTTT. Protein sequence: CASSQDRGDLPTDTQYF.

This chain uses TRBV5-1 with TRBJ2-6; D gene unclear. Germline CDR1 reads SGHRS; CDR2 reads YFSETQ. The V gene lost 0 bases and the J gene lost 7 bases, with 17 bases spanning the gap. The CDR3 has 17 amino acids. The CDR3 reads CASSLGQVPLAANVLTF. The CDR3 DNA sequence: TGCGCCAGCAGCTTGGGCCAAGTCCCTCTTGCAGCCAACGTCCTGACTTTC.

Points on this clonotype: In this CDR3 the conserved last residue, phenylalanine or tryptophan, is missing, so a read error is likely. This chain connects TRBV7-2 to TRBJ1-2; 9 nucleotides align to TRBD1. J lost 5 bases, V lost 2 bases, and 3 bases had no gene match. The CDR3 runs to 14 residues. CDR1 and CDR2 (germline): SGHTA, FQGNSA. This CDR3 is CASSLTQGAYGYTY. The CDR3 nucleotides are TGTGCCAGCAGCTTAACACAGGGGGCGTATGGCTACACCTAC.

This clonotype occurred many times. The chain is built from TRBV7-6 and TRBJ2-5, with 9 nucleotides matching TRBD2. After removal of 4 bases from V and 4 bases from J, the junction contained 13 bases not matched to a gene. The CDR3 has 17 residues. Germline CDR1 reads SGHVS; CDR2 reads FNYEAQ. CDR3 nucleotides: TGTGCCAGCAGCTCGACCCGGAGGCGGGGGGGCCCAGAGACCCAGTACTTC. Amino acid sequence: CASSSTRRRGGPETQYF. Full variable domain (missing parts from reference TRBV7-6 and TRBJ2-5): GAGVSQSPRYKVTKRGQDVALRCDPISGHVSLYWYRQALGQGPEFLTYFNYEAQQDKSGLPNDRFSAERPEGSISTLTIQRTEQRDSAMYRCASSSTRRRGGPETQYFGPGTRLLVL.

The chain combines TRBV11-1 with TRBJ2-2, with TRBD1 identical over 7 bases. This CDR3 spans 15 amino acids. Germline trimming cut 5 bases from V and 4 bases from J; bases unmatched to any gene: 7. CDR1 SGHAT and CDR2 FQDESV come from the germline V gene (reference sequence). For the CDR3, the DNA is TGTGCCAGCAGCCGTGGACAGGTGATCACCGGGGAGCTGTTTTTT. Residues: CASSRGQVITGELFF.

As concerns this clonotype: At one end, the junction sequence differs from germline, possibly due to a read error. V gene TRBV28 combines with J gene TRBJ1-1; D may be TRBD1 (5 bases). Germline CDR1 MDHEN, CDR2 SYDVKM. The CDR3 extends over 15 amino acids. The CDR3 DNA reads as TGTGCCACCAGTCCCATCTTAGGGGTCCGGACCGAAGCTTTCTTT. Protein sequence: CATSPILGVRTEAFF.

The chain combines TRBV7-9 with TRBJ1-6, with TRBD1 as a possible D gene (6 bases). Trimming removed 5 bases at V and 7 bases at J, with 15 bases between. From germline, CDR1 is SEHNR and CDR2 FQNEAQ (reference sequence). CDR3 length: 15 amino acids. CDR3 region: CASSPDGGRNSPLHF. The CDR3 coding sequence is TGTGCCAGCAGCCCCGACGGGGGGCGAAATTCACCCCTCCACTTT.

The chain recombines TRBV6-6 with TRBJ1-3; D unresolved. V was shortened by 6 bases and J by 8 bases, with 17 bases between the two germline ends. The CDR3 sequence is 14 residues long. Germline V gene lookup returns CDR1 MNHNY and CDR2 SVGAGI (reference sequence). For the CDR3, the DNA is TGTGCCAGCAGGGAGCCGGGCCCCGGAGACACCATATATTTT. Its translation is CASREPGPGDTIYF.